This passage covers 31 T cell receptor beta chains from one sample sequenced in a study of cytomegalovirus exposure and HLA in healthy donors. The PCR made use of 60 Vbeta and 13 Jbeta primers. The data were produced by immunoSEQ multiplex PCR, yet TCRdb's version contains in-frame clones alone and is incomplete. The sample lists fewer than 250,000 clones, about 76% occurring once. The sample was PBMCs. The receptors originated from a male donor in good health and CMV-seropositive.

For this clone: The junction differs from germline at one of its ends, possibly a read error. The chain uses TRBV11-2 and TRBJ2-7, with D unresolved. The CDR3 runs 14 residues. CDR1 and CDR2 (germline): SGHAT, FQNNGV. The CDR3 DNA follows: TGTGCCAGCAGCTTAGTCCTAGACTCCTCCGAGCAGTACTTC. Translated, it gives CASSLVLDSSEQYF.

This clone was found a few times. The CDR3 region is CASSMEGNIQYF. DNA of the CDR3: TGTGCCAGCAGCATGGAGGGAAACATTCAGTACTTC. The gene calls are TRBV11-2 and TRBJ2-4; D possibly corresponds to TRBD2 (6 bases). Germline V gene sequence: CDR1 SGHAT, CDR2 FQNNGV. With 5 bases removed from V and 6 bases from J, the gap between germline ends came to 8 bases. The CDR3 contains 12 residues.

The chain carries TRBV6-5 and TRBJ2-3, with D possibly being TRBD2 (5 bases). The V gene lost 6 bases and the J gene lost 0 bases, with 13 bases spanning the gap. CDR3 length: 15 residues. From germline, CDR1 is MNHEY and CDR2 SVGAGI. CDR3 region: CASRREQGSTDTQYF. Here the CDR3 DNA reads TGTGCCAGCAGGAGGGAGCAAGGTAGCACAGATACGCAGTATTTT.

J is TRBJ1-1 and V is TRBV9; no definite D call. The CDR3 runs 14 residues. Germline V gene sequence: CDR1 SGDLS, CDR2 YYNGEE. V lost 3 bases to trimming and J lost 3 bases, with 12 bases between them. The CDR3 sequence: CASSATVVDTEAFF. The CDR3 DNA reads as TGTGCCAGCAGCGCAACGGTTGTCGACACTGAAGCTTTCTTT.

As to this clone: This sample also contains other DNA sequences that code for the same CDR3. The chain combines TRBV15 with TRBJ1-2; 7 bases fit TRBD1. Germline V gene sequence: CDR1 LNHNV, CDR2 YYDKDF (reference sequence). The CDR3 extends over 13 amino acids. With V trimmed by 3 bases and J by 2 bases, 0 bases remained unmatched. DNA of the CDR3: TGTGCCACCAGCAGGGGACAGAACTATGGCTACACCTTC. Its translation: CATSRGQNYGYTF.

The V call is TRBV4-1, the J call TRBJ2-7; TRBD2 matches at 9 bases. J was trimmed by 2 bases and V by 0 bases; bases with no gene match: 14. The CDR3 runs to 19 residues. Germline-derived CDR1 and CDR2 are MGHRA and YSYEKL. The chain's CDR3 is CASSQEALGGRDTPYEQYF. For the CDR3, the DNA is TGCGCCAGCAGCCAAGAGGCCTTGGGCGGGAGGGATACCCCCTACGAGCAGTACTTC.

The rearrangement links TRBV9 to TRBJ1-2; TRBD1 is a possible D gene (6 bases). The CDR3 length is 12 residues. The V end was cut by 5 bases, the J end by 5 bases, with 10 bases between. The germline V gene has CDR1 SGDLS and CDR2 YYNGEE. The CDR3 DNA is TGTGCCAGCAGGGGGCAGGGGTATGGCTACACCTTC. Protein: CASRGQGYGYTF.

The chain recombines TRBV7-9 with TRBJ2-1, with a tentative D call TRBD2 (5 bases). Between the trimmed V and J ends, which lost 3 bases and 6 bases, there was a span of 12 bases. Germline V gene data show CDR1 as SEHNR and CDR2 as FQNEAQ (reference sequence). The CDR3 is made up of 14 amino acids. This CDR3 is CASSFPRASNEQFF. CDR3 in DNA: TGTGCCAGCAGCTTCCCGCGGGCATCCAATGAGCAGTTCTTC.

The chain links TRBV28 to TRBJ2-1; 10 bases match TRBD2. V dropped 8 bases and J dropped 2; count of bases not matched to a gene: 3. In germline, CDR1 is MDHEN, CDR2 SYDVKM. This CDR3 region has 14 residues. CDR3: CASDSGRTYNEQFF. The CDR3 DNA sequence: TGTGCCAGCGATAGCGGGAGGACCTACAATGAGCAGTTCTTC.

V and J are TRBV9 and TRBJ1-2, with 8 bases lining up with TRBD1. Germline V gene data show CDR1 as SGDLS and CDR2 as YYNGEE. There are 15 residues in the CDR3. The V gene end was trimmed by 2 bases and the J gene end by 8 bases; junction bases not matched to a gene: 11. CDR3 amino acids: CASSVSRTGTEGYTF. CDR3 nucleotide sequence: TGTGCCAGCAGCGTGAGTCGGACAGGGACTGAAGGCTACACCTTC.

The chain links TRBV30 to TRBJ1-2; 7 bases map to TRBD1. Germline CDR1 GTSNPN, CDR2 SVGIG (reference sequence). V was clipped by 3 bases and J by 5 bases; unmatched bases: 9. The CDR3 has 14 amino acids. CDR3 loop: CAWRRTGGFYGYTF. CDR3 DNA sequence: TGTGCCTGGAGAAGGACAGGAGGCTTTTATGGCTACACCTTC.

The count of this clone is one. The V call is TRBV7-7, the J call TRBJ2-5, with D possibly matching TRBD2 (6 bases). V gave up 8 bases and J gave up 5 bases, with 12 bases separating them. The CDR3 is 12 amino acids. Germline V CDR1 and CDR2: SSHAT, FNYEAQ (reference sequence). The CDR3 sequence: CASSGGGETQYF. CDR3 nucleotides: TGTGCCAGCTCCGGAGGAGGGGAGACCCAGTACTTC.

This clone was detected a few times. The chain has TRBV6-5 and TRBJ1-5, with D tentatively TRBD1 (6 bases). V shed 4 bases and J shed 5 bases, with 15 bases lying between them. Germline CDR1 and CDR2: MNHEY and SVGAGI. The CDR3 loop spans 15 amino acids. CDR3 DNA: TGTGCCAGCAGTTTGCGACGGGGGGCTGATCAGCCCCAGCATTTT. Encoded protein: CASSLRRGADQPQHF.

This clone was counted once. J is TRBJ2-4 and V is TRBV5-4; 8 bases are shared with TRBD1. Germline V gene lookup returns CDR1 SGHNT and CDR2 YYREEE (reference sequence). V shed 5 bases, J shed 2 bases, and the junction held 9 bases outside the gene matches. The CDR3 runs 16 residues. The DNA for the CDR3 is TGTGCCAGCAGTTATGGACAGGGTGGTCCCAAAAACATTCAGTACTTC. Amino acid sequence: CASSYGQGGPKNIQYF.

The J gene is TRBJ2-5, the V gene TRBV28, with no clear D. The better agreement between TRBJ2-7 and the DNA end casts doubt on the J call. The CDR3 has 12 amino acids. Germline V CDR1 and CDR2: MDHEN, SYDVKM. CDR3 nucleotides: TGTGCCAGCTCCCCTGGGGACTACGAGCAGTACTTC. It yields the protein CASSPGDYEQYF.

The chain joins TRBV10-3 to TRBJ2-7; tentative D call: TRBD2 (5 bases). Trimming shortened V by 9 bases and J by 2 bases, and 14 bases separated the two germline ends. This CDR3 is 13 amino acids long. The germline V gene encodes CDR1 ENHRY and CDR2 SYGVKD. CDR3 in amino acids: CAIRPSLPYEQYF. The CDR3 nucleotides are TGTGCCATTAGGCCTAGCTTGCCCTACGAGCAGTACTTC.

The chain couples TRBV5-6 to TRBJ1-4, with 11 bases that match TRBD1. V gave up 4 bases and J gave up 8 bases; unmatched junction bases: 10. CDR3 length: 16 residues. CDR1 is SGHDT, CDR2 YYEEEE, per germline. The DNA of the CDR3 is TGTGCCAGCAGCCAAATACCGGGACAGGGGGACGAAAAACTGTTTTTT. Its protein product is CASSQIPGQGDEKLFF.

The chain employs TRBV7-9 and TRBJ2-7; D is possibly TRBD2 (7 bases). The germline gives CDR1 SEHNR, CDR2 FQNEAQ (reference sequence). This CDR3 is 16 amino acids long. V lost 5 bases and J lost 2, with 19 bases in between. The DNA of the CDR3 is TGTGCCAGCAGCCCTATTATCGCGGGGGCTCCCTACGAGCAGTACTTC. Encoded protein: CASSPIIAGAPYEQYF.

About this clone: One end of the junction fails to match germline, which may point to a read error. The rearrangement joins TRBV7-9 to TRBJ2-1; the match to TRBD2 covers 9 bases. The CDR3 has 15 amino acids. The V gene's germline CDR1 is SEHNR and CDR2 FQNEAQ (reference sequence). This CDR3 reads CSSSLGSGGYNEQFF. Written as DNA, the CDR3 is TGTTCCAGCAGCTTAGGTAGCGGGGGCTACAATGAGCAGTTCTTC.

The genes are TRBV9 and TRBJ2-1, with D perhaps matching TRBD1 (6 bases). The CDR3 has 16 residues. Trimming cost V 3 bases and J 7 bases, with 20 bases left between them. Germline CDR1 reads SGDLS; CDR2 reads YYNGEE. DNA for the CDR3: TGTGCCAGCAGCGCCCCCCTTGAAGGGACAATTAATGAGCAGTTCTTC. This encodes CASSAPLEGTINEQFF.

This CDR3 reads CASSTTGLGADTQYF. The CDR3 nucleotides are TGTGCCAGCAGCACAACGGGACTTGGAGCAGATACGCAGTATTTT. The gene calls are TRBV5-8 and TRBJ2-3; TRBD2 might be the D (6 bases). Germline assignment: CDR1 SGHTS and CDR2 YDEGEE. The length of the CDR3 is 15 residues. The V end was cut by 4 bases, the J end by 4 bases, with 16 bases between.

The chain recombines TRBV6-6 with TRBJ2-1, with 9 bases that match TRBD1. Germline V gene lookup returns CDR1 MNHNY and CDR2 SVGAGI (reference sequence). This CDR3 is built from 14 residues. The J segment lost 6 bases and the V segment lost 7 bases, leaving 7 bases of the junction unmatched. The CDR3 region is CASTRTGAGNEQFF. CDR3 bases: TGTGCCAGCACCCGGACAGGGGCCGGCAATGAGCAGTTCTTC.

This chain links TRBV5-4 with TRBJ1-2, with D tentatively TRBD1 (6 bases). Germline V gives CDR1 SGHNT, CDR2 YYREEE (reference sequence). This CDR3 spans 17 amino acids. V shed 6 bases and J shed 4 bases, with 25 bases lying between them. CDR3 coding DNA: TGTGCCAGCAACCCCGGGACAAAAGAATCGGTAGGCTATGGCTACACCTTC. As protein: CASNPGTKESVGYGYTF.

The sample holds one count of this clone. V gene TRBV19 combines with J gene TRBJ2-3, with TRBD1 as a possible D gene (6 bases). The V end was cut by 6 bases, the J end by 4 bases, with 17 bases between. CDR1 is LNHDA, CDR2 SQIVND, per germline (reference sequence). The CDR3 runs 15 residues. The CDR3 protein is CASRNNQGWPDTQYF. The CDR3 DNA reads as TGTGCCAGTAGAAACAACCAGGGGTGGCCAGATACGCAGTATTTT.

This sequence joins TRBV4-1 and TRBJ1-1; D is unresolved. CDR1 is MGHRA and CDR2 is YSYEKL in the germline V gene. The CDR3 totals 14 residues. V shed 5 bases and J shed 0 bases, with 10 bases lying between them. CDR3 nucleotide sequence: TGCGCCAGCAGCAAAGCCTCTCTGAACACTGAAGCTTTCTTT. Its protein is CASSKASLNTEAFF.

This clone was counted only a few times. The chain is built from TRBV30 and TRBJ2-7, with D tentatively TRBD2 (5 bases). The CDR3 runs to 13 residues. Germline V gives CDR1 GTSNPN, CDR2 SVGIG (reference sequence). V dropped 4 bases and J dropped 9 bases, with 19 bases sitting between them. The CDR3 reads CAWTGEASRGQYF. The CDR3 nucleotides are TGTGCCTGGACCGGGGAAGCTAGTAGAGGGCAGTACTTC.

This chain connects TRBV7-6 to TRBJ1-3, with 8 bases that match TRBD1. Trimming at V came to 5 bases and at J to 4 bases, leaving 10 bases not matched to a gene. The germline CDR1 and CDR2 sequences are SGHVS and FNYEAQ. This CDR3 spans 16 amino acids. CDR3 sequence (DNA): TGTGCCAGCAGCCCTACCGGGACAGGACTCGGAAACACCATATATTTT. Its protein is CASSPTGTGLGNTIYF.

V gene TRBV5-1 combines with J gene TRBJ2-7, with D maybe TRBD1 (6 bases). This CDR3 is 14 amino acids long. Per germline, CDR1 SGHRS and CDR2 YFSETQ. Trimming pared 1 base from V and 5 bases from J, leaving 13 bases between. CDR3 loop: CASSLRQAEDEQYF. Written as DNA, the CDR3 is TGCGCCAGCAGCTTGCGACAGGCCGAGGACGAGCAGTACTTC.

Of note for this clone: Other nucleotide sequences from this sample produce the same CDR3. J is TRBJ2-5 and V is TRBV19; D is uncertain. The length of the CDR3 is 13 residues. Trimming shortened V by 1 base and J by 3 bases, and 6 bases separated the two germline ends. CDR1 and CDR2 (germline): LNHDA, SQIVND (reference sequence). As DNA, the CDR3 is TGTGCCAGTAGTATAGGCCGAGAAGAGACCCAGTACTTC. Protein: CASSIGREETQYF.

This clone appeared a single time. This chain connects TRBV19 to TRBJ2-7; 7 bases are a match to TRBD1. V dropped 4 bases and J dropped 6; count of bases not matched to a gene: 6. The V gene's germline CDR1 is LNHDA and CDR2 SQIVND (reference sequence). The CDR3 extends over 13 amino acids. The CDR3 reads CASSTPGGPEQYF. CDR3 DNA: TGTGCCAGTAGTACCCCAGGGGGTCCCGAGCAGTACTTC.

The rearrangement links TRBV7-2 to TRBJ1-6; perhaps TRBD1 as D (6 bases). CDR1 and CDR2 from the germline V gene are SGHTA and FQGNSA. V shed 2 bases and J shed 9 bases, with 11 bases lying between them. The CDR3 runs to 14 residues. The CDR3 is CASSLPGGSSPLHF. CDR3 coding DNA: TGTGCCAGCAGCTTACCGGGGGGCAGTTCACCCCTCCACTTT.